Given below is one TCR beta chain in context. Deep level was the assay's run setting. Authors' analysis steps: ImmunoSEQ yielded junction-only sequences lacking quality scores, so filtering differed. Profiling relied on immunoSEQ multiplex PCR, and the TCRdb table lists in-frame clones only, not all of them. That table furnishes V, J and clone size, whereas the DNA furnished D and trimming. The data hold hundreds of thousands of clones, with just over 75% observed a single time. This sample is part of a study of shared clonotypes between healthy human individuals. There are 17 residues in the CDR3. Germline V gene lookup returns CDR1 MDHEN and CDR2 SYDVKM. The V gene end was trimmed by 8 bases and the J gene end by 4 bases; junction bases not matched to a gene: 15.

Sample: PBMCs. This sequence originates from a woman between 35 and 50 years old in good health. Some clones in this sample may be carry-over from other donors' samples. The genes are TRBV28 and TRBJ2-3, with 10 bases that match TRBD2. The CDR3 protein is CASSSSGRRFGPDTQYF. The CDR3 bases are TGTGCCAGCTCCTCTAGCGGGAGACGTTTCGGGCCAGATACGCAGTATTTT.